This T cell receptor (beta chain) was found in a study of regulatory T cells in long-lasting Graves disease. Study information: Persistence in Graves' disease denoted antithyroid drug use beyond 5 years alongside positive TSH receptor antibodies.

The CDR3 has 17 residues. V was clipped by 0 bases and J by 0 bases; unmatched bases: 5. Germline V gives CDR1 SGHTA, CDR2 FQGTGA. Arm-PCR with iRepertoire HTBI primers amplified the CDR3 regions for these TCR beta libraries. MiXCR, applied by TCRdb to the multiplex PCR reads, yields one record per CDR3 protein. The sample yields nearly 350,000 distinct CDR3 sequences, about 18% seen once. Sample time point: persistent/refractory GD, antithyroid drugs over 5 years with positive TRAb. Generation of the TCR library employed RNA extracted from PBMCs. V gene TRBV7-3 combines with J gene TRBJ2-7; TRBD1 matches 10 bases. This clonotype was obtained from a female donor with Graves disease. The sample consisted of peripheral blood mononuclear cells (PBMCs), taken when the disease was refractory, from a patient treated with antithyroid drugs. The CDR3 sequence: CASSLTGTGASSYEQYF. CDR3 in DNA: TGTGCCAGCAGCTTAACAGGGACAGGGGCGAGCTCCTACGAGCAGTACTTC.